Sequencing of this TCR beta chain was carried out in a study of cytomegalovirus exposure and HLA in healthy donors. The repertoire was sequenced with immunoSEQ multiplex PCR; TCRdb's copy has only in-frame clones and lacks some. The table lists some 310,000 clones, around 90% of them singletons. This TCR came from a man aged 25 to 45 in good health and CMV-seronegative. Source material: PBMCs.

CDR3 bases: TGTGCCAGTAGTATCGCGGGGGGGACGAACACCGGGGAGCTGTTTTTT. As protein: CASSIAGGTNTGELFF. The chain joins TRBV19 to TRBJ2-2; 9 nucleotides line up with TRBD2. V trimming: 3 bases; J trimming: 0 bases; junction bases outside the gene matches: 2. The CDR3 extends over 16 amino acids. The germline V gene has CDR1 LNHDA and CDR2 SQIVND (reference sequence).